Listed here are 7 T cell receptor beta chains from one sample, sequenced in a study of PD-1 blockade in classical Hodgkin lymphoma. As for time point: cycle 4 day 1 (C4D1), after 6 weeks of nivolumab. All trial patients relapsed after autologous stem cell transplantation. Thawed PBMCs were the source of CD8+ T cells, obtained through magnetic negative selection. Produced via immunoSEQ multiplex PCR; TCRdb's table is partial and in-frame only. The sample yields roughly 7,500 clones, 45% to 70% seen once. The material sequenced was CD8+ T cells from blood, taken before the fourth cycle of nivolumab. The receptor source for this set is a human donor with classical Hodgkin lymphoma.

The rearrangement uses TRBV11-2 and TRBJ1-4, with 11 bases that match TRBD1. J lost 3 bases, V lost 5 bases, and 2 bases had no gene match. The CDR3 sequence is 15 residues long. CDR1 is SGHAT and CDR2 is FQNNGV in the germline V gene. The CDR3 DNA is TGTGCCAGCAGCCGGGGACAGGGGGCTAATGAAAAACTGTTTTTT. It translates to CASSRGQGANEKLFF.

The CDR3 coding sequence is TGTGCCAGCAGCTTAGTAATGACAGGGAGCTCCTACGAGCAGTACTTC. Residues: CASSLVMTGSSYEQYF. This sequence joins TRBV7-8 and TRBJ2-7; the match to TRBD1 covers 7 bases. Germline-derived CDR1 and CDR2 are SGHVS and FQNEAQ. V was pared by 1 base and J by 0 bases, with 6 bases of the junction left unmatched. The CDR3 runs 16 residues.

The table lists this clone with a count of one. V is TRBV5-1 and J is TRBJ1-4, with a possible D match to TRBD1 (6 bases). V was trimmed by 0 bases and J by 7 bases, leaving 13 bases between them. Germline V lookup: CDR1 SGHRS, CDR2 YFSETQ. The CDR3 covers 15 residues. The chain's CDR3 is CASSLAGGLGEKLFF. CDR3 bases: TGCGCCAGCAGCTTGGCGGGGGGGCTTGGTGAAAAACTGTTTTTT.

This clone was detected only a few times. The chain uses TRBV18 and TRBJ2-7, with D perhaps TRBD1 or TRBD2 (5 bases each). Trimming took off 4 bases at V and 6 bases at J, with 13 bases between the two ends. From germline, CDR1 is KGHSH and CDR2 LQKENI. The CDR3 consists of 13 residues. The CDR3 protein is CASSLGTSGEQYF. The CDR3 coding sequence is TGTGCCAGCTCACTTGGGACCTCTGGCGAGCAGTACTTC.

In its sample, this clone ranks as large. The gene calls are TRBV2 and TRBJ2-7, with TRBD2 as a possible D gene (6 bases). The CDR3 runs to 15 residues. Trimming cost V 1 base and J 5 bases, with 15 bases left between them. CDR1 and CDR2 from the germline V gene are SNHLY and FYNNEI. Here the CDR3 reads CASSEVGGSDDEQYF. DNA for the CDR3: TGTGCCAGCAGTGAAGTCGGGGGTTCGGATGACGAGCAGTACTTC. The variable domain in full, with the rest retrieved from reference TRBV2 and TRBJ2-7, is EPEVTQTPSHQVTQMGQEVILRCVPISNHLYFYWYRQILGQKVEFLVSFYNNEISEKSEIFDDQFSVERPDGSNFTLKIRSTKLEDSAMYFCASSEVGGSDDEQYFGPGTRLTVT.

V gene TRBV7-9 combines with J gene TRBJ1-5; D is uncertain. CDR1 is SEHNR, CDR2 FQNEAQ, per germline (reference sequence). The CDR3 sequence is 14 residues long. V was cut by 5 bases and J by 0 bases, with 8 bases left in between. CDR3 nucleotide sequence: TGTGCCAGCAGCGCGGGTCTTAGCAATCAGCCCCAGCATTTT. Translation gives CASSAGLSNQPQHF.

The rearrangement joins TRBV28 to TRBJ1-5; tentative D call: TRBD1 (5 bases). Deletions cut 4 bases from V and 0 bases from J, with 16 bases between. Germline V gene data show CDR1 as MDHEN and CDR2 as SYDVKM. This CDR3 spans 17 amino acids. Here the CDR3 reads CASSYYSRQHSNQPQHF. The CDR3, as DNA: TGTGCCAGCAGTTACTACTCGCGACAGCATAGCAATCAGCCCCAGCATTTT.